A selection of T cell receptor beta chains follows, all from one sample in a study of CD8 T cells in Susac syndrome. TCRdb used MiXCR to reprocess the immunoSEQ multiplex PCR reads, holding one entry per CDR3 protein. The sample comprises a few hundred thousand distinct CDR3 sequences, 90% to 95% of which are singletons, and less than 0.08% rests with the top ten. The source material was CD4+ T cells from PBMCs. These receptor sequences come from a human donor with multiple sclerosis. Each CDR3 is given with its conserved first and last residue.

v_call: TRBV20-1; cdr3_aa: CSASPRALQETQYF
v_call: TRBV19; cdr3_aa: CASGTGDHEQYF
v_call: TRBV5-6; cdr3_aa: CASSSVGGRRNIQYF
v_call: TRBV25-1; cdr3_aa: CASSENRGYEKLFF
v_call: TRBV5-1; cdr3_aa: CASSLEPGTSSYEQYF
v_call: TRBV12-3/TRBV12-4; cdr3_aa: CASSFPSGGVGGNTIYF
v_call: TRBV20-1; cdr3_aa: CSARSPSASRGEQYF
v_call: TRBV12-3/TRBV12-4; cdr3_aa: CASRVGRAYGEQFF
v_call: TRBV12-3/TRBV12-4; cdr3_aa: CASSSKQGAWSTEAFF
v_call: TRBV6-2/TRBV6-3; cdr3_aa: CASTLGGVNTEAFF
v_call: TRBV5-1; cdr3_aa: CASSLGILAGADTQYF
v_call: TRBV5-8; cdr3_aa: CASSLGTSGTDTQYF
v_call: TRBV7-9; cdr3_aa: CASSLWDSLSGANVLTF
v_call: TRBV12-3/TRBV12-4; cdr3_aa: CASGVWPDNEQFF
v_call: TRBV29-1; cdr3_aa: CSVSVKEKLFF
v_call: TRBV7-9; cdr3_aa: CASSFNRDTEAFF
v_call: TRBV9; cdr3_aa: CASSLDGNSGNTIYF
v_call: TRBV7-9; cdr3_aa: CASSHRGLAGGSPEQYF
v_call: TRBV7-2; cdr3_aa: CASSLGGTLQPQHF
v_call: TRBV6-5; cdr3_aa: CASSYSNRVQETQYF
v_call: TRBV6-6; cdr3_aa: CASSYGTSGYNEQFF
v_call: TRBV5-4; cdr3_aa: CASSPLTSGANVLTF
v_call: TRBV5-6; cdr3_aa: CASSSWGGSMNEQFF
v_call: TRBV7-2; cdr3_aa: CASSPLGEGEGHF
v_call: TRBV29-1; cdr3_aa: CSADPRGNYGYTF
v_call: TRBV24-1; cdr3_aa: CATSPANTGELFF
v_call: TRBV23-1; cdr3_aa: CASSRGREEKLFF
v_call: TRBV5-5; cdr3_aa: CASSLVLAGVSYEQYF
v_call: TRBV11-2; cdr3_aa: CASSLERLWDTQYF
v_call: TRBV7-2; cdr3_aa: CASSLDSRPAGELFF
v_call: TRBV20-1; cdr3_aa: CSARVPGLAEETQYF
v_call: TRBV3-1; cdr3_aa: CASSHKSGTSGVYNEQFF
v_call: TRBV28; cdr3_aa: CASSEGQGVNQPQHF
v_call: TRBV20-1; cdr3_aa: CSARGLQGEQYF
v_call: TRBV7-2; cdr3_aa: CASSVDVTSGAYEQYF
v_call: TRBV19; cdr3_aa: CASSIDRDPPGGYTF
v_call: TRBV7-2; cdr3_aa: CASSLTAVGYEQYF
v_call: TRBV6-1; cdr3_aa: CASSGLTRSSGANVLTF
v_call: TRBV2; cdr3_aa: CASSERSSAYNEQFF
v_call: TRBV15; cdr3_aa: CATELRAGGYNEQFF
v_call: TRBV4-3; cdr3_aa: CASSQEGRDPGANVLTF
v_call: TRBV3-1; cdr3_aa: CASSRSYEQYF
v_call: TRBV7-9; cdr3_aa: CASSLGPRVGDNEQFF
v_call: TRBV4-1; cdr3_aa: CASSEPGSLRKQYF
v_call: TRBV12-3/TRBV12-4; cdr3_aa: CASSLSVATNEKLFF
v_call: TRBV20-1; cdr3_aa: CSARGTGGFGTEAFF
v_call: TRBV12-3/TRBV12-4; cdr3_aa: CASSPVHYGYTF
v_call: TRBV12-3/TRBV12-4; cdr3_aa: CASSRNRGHTDTQYF
v_call: TRBV29-1; cdr3_aa: CSFGRGETQYF
v_call: TRBV12-3/TRBV12-4; cdr3_aa: CASLYGDGGPQHF
v_call: TRBV27; cdr3_aa: CASSLMGARRETQYF
v_call: TRBV3-1; cdr3_aa: CASSPETGFYEQYF
v_call: TRBV7-2; cdr3_aa: CASSLILWGIAETQYF
v_call: TRBV6-1; cdr3_aa: CANSERSRRDQPQHF
v_call: TRBV27; cdr3_aa: CASSSPSQKPLHLLETQYF
v_call: TRBV20-1; cdr3_aa: CSASVGLAGGTDTQYF
v_call: TRBV27; cdr3_aa: CATSDRATDTQYF